The rows below give T cell receptor beta chains drawn from one sample of a study of T cell responses to AZD1222 COVID-19 vaccine. The repertoire was sequenced with immunoSEQ multiplex PCR; TCRdb's copy has only in-frame clones and lacks some. The sample contains under 95,000 clones, roughly nine tenths of which appear only once. This specimen was peripheral blood, taken 28 days after the second AZD1222 dose. These TCRs come from an adult who received the AZD1222 COVID-19 vaccine. The CDR3 runs from the conserved cysteine through the conserved F or W.

v_gene	CDR3aa
TRBV12-3/TRBV12-4	CASGLWGNTIYF
TRBV6-1	CASSERGTVRGYTF
TRBV6-1	CASSARGGTYQETQYF
TRBV6-5	CASSAPPEQYF
TRBV9	CASSVVGSSEYFYNEQFF
TRBV11-2	CASSLEVEGEAAPRETQYF
TRBV12-3/TRBV12-4	CASSLQGRQPQHF
TRBV5-3	CARYRSSGF
TRBV29-1	CSVGISGGAADTQYF
TRBV5-1	CASSSLDRGKGTEAFF
TRBV12-5	CASGLAGGGTEAFF
TRBV5-1	CASSTHEQTGGAGTGELFF
TRBV10-3	CAISDGTGNYEQYF
TRBV6-5	CASSSGTSNTGELFF
TRBV6-1	CASSEGAYTSYEQYF